A single sample is the source of the 20 T cell receptor beta chains below, sequenced in a study of blood T cell repertoires in COVID-19. Profiling relied on immunoSEQ multiplex PCR, and the TCRdb table lists in-frame clones only, not all of them. The sample carries under 150,000 clones, about 86% recorded once. Sequences were obtained from peripheral blood. The receptors shown here come from a woman aged 40 to 50 with acute or convalescent COVID-19.

The chain has TRBV4-3 and TRBJ1-1, with 9 bases aligning to TRBD1. Germline V gives CDR1 LGHNA, CDR2 YSLEER. V lost 0 bases and J lost 2; bases outside the gene matches: 10. The CDR3 has 18 amino acids. The CDR3 bases are TGCGCCAGCAGCCAAGATTCGGACAGGGGCCTTCTTAACACTGAAGCTTTCTTT. Amino acids: CASSQDSDRGLLNTEAFF.

This chain links TRBV4-1 with TRBJ1-5, with TRBD1 matching 7 bases. From germline, CDR1 is MGHRA and CDR2 YSYEKL. The V and J ends lost 1 base and 5 bases, in that order; junction bases with no gene match: 2. The CDR3 is 14 residues long. CDR3 sequence reads: CASSQVQGDQPQHF. In nucleotides, the CDR3 is TGCGCCAGCAGCCAAGTGCAGGGGGATCAGCCCCAGCATTTT.

The chain couples TRBV30 to TRBJ2-3, with TRBD2 matching over 8 bases. The length of the CDR3 is 14 residues. Germline V lookup: CDR1 GTSNPN, CDR2 SVGIG (reference sequence). The trim removed 8 bases at V and 3 bases at J, leaving 10 bases unmatched. The CDR3, as DNA: TGTGCCCGGTCGCGGGAGCGGGGGACAGATACGCAGTATTTT. Protein sequence: CARSRERGTDTQYF. Looking up the rest from reference TRBV30 and TRBJ2-3 gives the full variable domain: SQTIHQWPATLVQPVGSPLSLECTVEGTSNPNLYWYRQAAGRGLQLLFYSVGIGQISSEVPQNLSASRPQDRQFILSSKKLLLSDSGFYLCARSRERGTDTQYFGPGTRLTVL.

J is TRBJ2-3 and V is TRBV13; TRBD2 matches 13 bases. The V gene end was trimmed by 2 bases and the J gene end by 0 bases; junction bases not matched to a gene: 8. Germline V gene data show CDR1 as PRHDT and CDR2 as FYEKMQ (reference sequence). The CDR3 covers 19 residues. CDR3 bases: TGTGCCAGCAGCTTACGGACTAGCGGGGGCCATCTTAGCACAGATACGCAGTATTTT. Encoded protein: CASSLRTSGGHLSTDTQYF.

The chain links TRBV3-1 (or the pseudogene TRBV3-2) to TRBJ2-2, with 7 nucleotides matching TRBD2. After removal of 4 bases from V and 4 bases from J, the junction contained 3 bases not matched to a gene. The CDR3 covers 14 residues. Germline assignment: CDR1 LGHDT and CDR2 YNNKEL (reference sequence). CDR3 region: CASSRTRLTGELFF. The CDR3 DNA is TGTGCCAGCAGCCGGACTAGACTCACCGGGGAGCTGTTTTTT.

This sequence joins TRBV28 and TRBJ1-3; TRBD1 matches 8 bases. Germline V gives CDR1 MDHEN, CDR2 SYDVKM. After removal of 6 bases from V and 0 bases from J, the junction contained 1 base not matched to a gene. The CDR3 totals 14 residues. The CDR3 bases are TGTGCCAGCAGGGGACAGGTCTCTGGAAACACCATATATTTT. Its translation is CASRGQVSGNTIYF.

The chain carries TRBV7-2 and TRBJ1-2; TRBD1 aligns across 10 bases. The CDR3 length is 16 residues. Per the germline V gene, CDR1 is SGHTA and CDR2 is FQGNSA. With 3 bases clipped from V and 4 bases from J, the junction kept 8 bases outside the gene matches. The CDR3 DNA follows: TGTGCCAGCAGCTTTAGGGCGGGACAGGGGTCCTATGGCTACACCTTC. It specifies CASSFRAGQGSYGYTF.

The rearrangement uses TRBV5-3 and TRBJ1-4; D unresolved. TRBV5-3 is noted as an ORF with a role that remains uncertain. The CDR3 consists of 16 residues. The V end lost 0 bases, the J end lost 0 bases, and 9 bases lay between the germline ends. The CDR3 reads CARSLGGRATNEKLFF. The CDR3 nucleotides are TGTGCCAGAAGCTTGGGAGGGCGAGCAACTAATGAAAAACTGTTTTTT.

This clone has a single count. The chain combines TRBV5-1 with TRBJ2-1, with 8 bases that match TRBD2. Germline CDR1 reads SGHRS; CDR2 reads YFSETQ. The V segment lost 5 bases and the J segment 5 bases; nucleotides outside the gene matches: 6. The CDR3 is made up of 14 amino acids. CDR3 amino acids: CASSPGGANNEQFF. CDR3 DNA: TGCGCCAGCAGTCCCGGGGGGGCTAACAATGAGCAGTTCTTC.

The gene calls are TRBV27 and TRBJ1-5; D is unresolved. V was shortened by 3 bases and J by 2 bases, with 14 bases between the two germline ends. CDR3 size: 16 residues. Germline lookup yields CDR1 MNHEY and CDR2 SMNVEV (reference sequence). CDR3 DNA: TGTGCCAGCAGTTTCTTTGCGGGAGCAGGCAATCAGCCCCAGCATTTT. Its translation: CASSFFAGAGNQPQHF.

The V and J genes are TRBV5-4 and TRBJ2-2; 8 positions match TRBD1. The CDR3 has 15 amino acids. Losses at the gene ends were 4 bases for V and 7 bases for J; bases not matched to a gene: 9. CDR1 and CDR2 (germline): SGHNT, YYREEE (reference sequence). The DNA for the CDR3 is TGTGCCAGCAGCCCGCCGGACAGGGAGCGCGGGGAGCTGTTTTTT. Protein sequence: CASSPPDRERGELFF.

The table lists this clone with a few counts. V gene TRBV7-9 combines with J gene TRBJ2-5; possible D gene TRBD2, 6 bases. Germline assignment: CDR1 SEHNR and CDR2 FQNEAQ (reference sequence). The CDR3 is made up of 14 amino acids. Trimming took off 8 bases at V and 1 base at J, with 14 bases between the two ends. DNA of the CDR3: TGTGCCAGCGGGGACTCTAGAATCCAAGAGACCCAGTACTTC. As protein: CASGDSRIQETQYF. Variable domain in full (rest from reference TRBV7-9 and TRBJ2-5): DTGVSQNPRHKITKRGQNVTFRCDPISEHNRLYWYRQTLGQGPEFLTYFQNEAQLEKSRLLSDRFSAERPKGSFSTLEIQRTEQGDSAMYLCASGDSRIQETQYFGPGTRLLVL.

The chain carries TRBV5-1 and TRBJ1-5; a possible D gene is TRBD1 (5 bases). The CDR3 is 15 residues long. With 0 bases removed from V and 4 bases from J, the gap between germline ends came to 11 bases. CDR1 SGHRS and CDR2 YFSETQ come from the germline V gene. The CDR3 DNA follows: TGCGCCAGCAGCTTGGGGGGCAGGGCTAATCAGCCCCAGCATTTT. It specifies CASSLGGRANQPQHF. The full variable domain, rest sourced from reference TRBV5-1 and TRBJ1-5, is KAGVTQTPRYLIKTRGQQVTLSCSPISGHRSVSWYQQTPGQGLQFLFEYFSETQRNKGNFPGRFSGRQFSNSRSEMNVSTLELGDSALYLCASSLGGRANQPQHFGDGTRLSIL.

This clone was detected once. This rearrangement joins TRBV7-2 to TRBJ2-3; 11 positions match TRBD2. The germline CDR1 and CDR2 sequences are SGHTA and FQGNSA. J gave up 3 bases and V 5 bases, and 4 bases lay outside the gene matches. This CDR3 comprises 15 residues. The CDR3 loop reads CASSKGLAGTDTQYF. In DNA, the CDR3 is TGTGCCAGCAGCAAAGGACTAGCGGGTACAGATACGCAGTATTTT.

The chain employs TRBV5-1 and TRBJ1-1; unclear D gene. V was cut by 1 base and J by 1 base, with 5 bases left in between. There are 13 residues in the CDR3. CDR1 is SGHRS, CDR2 YFSETQ, per germline. CDR3 amino acids: CASSLYKNTEAFF. The CDR3 nucleotides are TGCGCCAGCAGCTTGTACAAGAACACTGAAGCTTTCTTT.

The J gene is TRBJ2-7, the V gene TRBV27, with D possibly TRBD2 on 7 matching bases. This CDR3 is built from 16 residues. Germline V lookup: CDR1 MNHEY, CDR2 SMNVEV (reference sequence). V lost 7 bases and J lost 4, with 23 bases in between. This chain's CDR3 is CASTPRVPAGHYEQYF. The CDR3 DNA reads TGTGCCAGCACCCCGAGGGTTCCAGCGGGACATTACGAGCAGTACTTC.

V gene TRBV12-5 combines with J gene TRBJ1-3; possibly TRBD1 for D (5 bases). The germline gives CDR1 LGHNT, CDR2 FRNRAP. The CDR3 sequence is 15 residues long. V shed 0 bases and J shed 11 bases, with 17 bases lying between them. The CDR3 bases are TGTGCTAGTGGTTTGGTAGGAGGGGAGGCAAGCCCCATATATTTT. This gives the protein CASGLVGGEASPIYF.

The chain employs TRBV10-3 and TRBJ1-1; 7 nucleotides align to TRBD1. In germline, CDR1 is ENHRY, CDR2 SYGVKD. The V and J ends lost 6 bases and 0 bases, in that order; junction bases with no gene match: 1. The CDR3 runs to 13 residues. CDR3 in amino acids: CAIRDRVNTEAFF. The CDR3, as DNA: TGTGCCATCAGAGACAGGGTGAACACTGAAGCTTTCTTT.

This clone was recorded only once. The chain recombines TRBV12-3 or TRBV12-4 with TRBJ2-7; unclear D gene. The CDR3 runs to 11 residues. Trimming removed 3 bases at V and 6 bases at J, with 6 bases between. CDR3 DNA sequence: TGTGCCAGCAGTTTCGGCGGCGAGCAGTACTTC. Amino acid sequence: CASSFGGEQYF.

The chain has TRBV19 and TRBJ2-3; no clear D. The V gene's germline CDR1 is LNHDA and CDR2 SQIVND (reference sequence). V was clipped by 7 bases and J by 0 bases, with 14 bases between them. This CDR3 is built from 15 residues. In DNA, the CDR3 is TGTGCCAGTAACGAGGCGGCCGAGAGCACAGATACGCAGTATTTT. This encodes CASNEAAESTDTQYF. Combining the CDR3 with reference TRBV19 and TRBJ2-3 gives the whole variable domain DGGITQSPKYLFRKEGQNVTLSCEQNLNHDAMYWYRQDPGQGLRLIYYSQIVNDFQKGDIAEGYSVSREKKESFPLTVTSAQKNPTAFYLCASNEAAESTDTQYFGPGTRLTVL.